This is a list of T cell receptor beta chains from one sample in a study of T cell repertoires in cytomegalovirus infection. TCRdb recomputed calls from the reads with MiXCR, one row per CDR3 protein. The sample yields about 830,000 distinct CDR3 sequences, approximately 32% seen once. No cognate antigen is known for these TCRs. The sequenced sample was cultured CD8+ T cells from PBMCs, obtained from culture after CMV antigen stimulation. These receptors were obtained from a human donor in good health (CMV status not recorded). Some clones in this sample may be carry-over from other donors' samples. Each CDR3 is given with its conserved first and last residue. The order of the fields is CDR3 DNA, CDR3 protein, V gene, D gene, clone size, J gene. The D gene is left open where the match is weak. Size tells how often a clone was seen (once, few, many) or the class of an expanded clone, and some rows leave it out.

cdr3_nt: TGTACCAGCAGACCGGACAGCCCAACAGATACGCAGTATTTT
cdr3_aa: CTSRPDSPTDTQYF
v_call: TRBV7-9
d_call: -
clone_size: -
j_call: TRBJ2-3

cdr3_nt: TGTGCCAGCAGGGGGTCGGACAGGAGGCGTGAAAAACTGTTTTTT
cdr3_aa: CASRGSDRRREKLFF
v_call: TRBV7-9
d_call: TRBD1
clone_size: -
j_call: TRBJ1-4

cdr3_nt: TGTGCCAGCAGCTCCAGACCCCTCGGGGGAAGTGGAAACACCATATATTTT
cdr3_aa: CASSSRPLGGSGNTIYF
v_call: TRBV7-8
d_call: -
clone_size: many
j_call: TRBJ1-3

cdr3_nt: TGTGCCAGCAGCCAAGAGGAACTAGCGGCAGATACGCAGTATTTT
cdr3_aa: CASSQEELAADTQYF
v_call: TRBV14
d_call: TRBD2
clone_size: -
j_call: TRBJ2-3

cdr3_nt: TGTGCCAGCAGCCCCACAGGGTGGGAGCCCCAGCATTTT
cdr3_aa: CASSPTGWEPQHF
v_call: TRBV7-2
d_call: -
clone_size: -
j_call: TRBJ1-5

cdr3_nt: TGTGCCAGCAGCTTCCACGGCGAGACCCAGTACTTC
cdr3_aa: CASSFHGETQYF
v_call: TRBV7-9
d_call: -
clone_size: few
j_call: TRBJ2-5

cdr3_nt: TGTGCCAGCAGCTTCGCCCACGATGAGCAGTTCTTC
cdr3_aa: CASSFAHDEQFF
v_call: TRBV11-2
d_call: -
clone_size: few
j_call: TRBJ2-1

cdr3_nt: TGCGCCAGCAGCCACGTTAGCGGAGCCTACAATGAGCAGTTCTTC
cdr3_aa: CASSHVSGAYNEQFF
v_call: TRBV4-1
d_call: -
clone_size: -
j_call: TRBJ2-1

cdr3_nt: TGTGCCATCCTAGCGGTAAATGAGCAGTTCTTC
cdr3_aa: CAILAVNEQFF
v_call: TRBV15
d_call: TRBD2
clone_size: few
j_call: TRBJ2-1

cdr3_nt: TGTGCCAGCAGCCAGGACGGGACAGGGAGTGAAAAACTGTTTTTT
cdr3_aa: CASSQDGTGSEKLFF
v_call: TRBV6-5
d_call: TRBD1
clone_size: -
j_call: TRBJ1-4

cdr3_nt: TGTGCCAGCAGATCCCCAAGGGGGGACCATGAAGCTTTCTTT
cdr3_aa: CASRSPRGDHEAFF
v_call: TRBV7-9
d_call: -
clone_size: -
j_call: TRBJ1-1

cdr3_nt: TGTGCCAGCAGCTCCCGACAGGGGCGAGGCACAGATACGCAGTATTTT
cdr3_aa: CASSSRQGRGTDTQYF
v_call: TRBV7-9
d_call: TRBD1
clone_size: -
j_call: TRBJ2-3

cdr3_nt: TGCGCCAGCAAAAAAGAGGGCACTGAAGCTTTCTTT
cdr3_aa: CASKKEGTEAFF
v_call: TRBV5-1
d_call: -
clone_size: few
j_call: TRBJ1-1

cdr3_nt: TGTGCCAGCGGCCTACTTGGGGAGGGTTCCTACGAGCAGTACTTC
cdr3_aa: CASGLLGEGSYEQYF
v_call: TRBV27
d_call: TRBD2
clone_size: -
j_call: TRBJ2-7

cdr3_nt: TGTGCCAGCAGCTACACCGGACTAGCCGAAGAGACCCAGTACTTC
cdr3_aa: CASSYTGLAEETQYF
v_call: TRBV2
d_call: TRBD2
clone_size: -
j_call: TRBJ2-5

cdr3_nt: TGTGCCAGTAGCCGTCTTTGGCCAGACGAGGAAAAACTGTTTTTT
cdr3_aa: CASSRLWPDEEKLFF
v_call: TRBV19
d_call: -
clone_size: -
j_call: TRBJ1-4

cdr3_nt: TGTGCCAGCAGTTCCCCCCAGGAGTGGCTTAGCACAGATTCGCAGTATTTT
cdr3_aa: CASSSPQEWLSTDSQYF
v_call: TRBV12-3/TRBV12-4
d_call: -
clone_size: -
j_call: TRBJ2-3

cdr3_nt: TGCGCCAGCAGTGGGAGACAGGACTATGGCTACACCTTC
cdr3_aa: CASSGRQDYGYTF
v_call: TRBV10-1
d_call: -
clone_size: -
j_call: TRBJ1-2

cdr3_nt: TGTGCCAGCAGCCCAAGCAGGGCAGGGGTAAACACTGAAGCTTTCTTT
cdr3_aa: CASSPSRAGVNTEAFF
v_call: TRBV7-2
d_call: -
clone_size: many
j_call: TRBJ1-1

cdr3_nt: TGTGCCAGCAGCTTGGAGGTCAGGGAGGAAAACATTCAGTACTTC
cdr3_aa: CASSLEVREENIQYF
v_call: TRBV5-6
d_call: -
clone_size: -
j_call: TRBJ2-4

cdr3_nt: TGTGCCAGTAGTTTTATCCGGGACATCTCCCACGAGCAGTACTTC
cdr3_aa: CASSFIRDISHEQYF
v_call: TRBV19
d_call: -
clone_size: -
j_call: TRBJ2-7

cdr3_nt: TGTGCCAGCAGTTTATATGACGGAAATCAGCCCCAGCATTTT
cdr3_aa: CASSLYDGNQPQHF
v_call: TRBV27
d_call: -
clone_size: -
j_call: TRBJ1-5

cdr3_nt: TGCGCCAGCAGTCAATCTGAGCGGGGGGGCACTGAGCAGTTCTTC
cdr3_aa: CASSQSERGGTEQFF
v_call: TRBV23-1
d_call: TRBD2
clone_size: -
j_call: TRBJ2-1

cdr3_nt: TGTGCCAGCAGCCAATACGGCGACAATGAGCAGTTCTTC
cdr3_aa: CASSQYGDNEQFF
v_call: TRBV3-1
d_call: -
clone_size: -
j_call: TRBJ2-1

cdr3_nt: TGCAGTGCTAGAGTATTCGTCCCTGGGCGGGGCAGCACAGATACGCAGTATTTT
cdr3_aa: CSARVFVPGRGSTDTQYF
v_call: TRBV20-1
d_call: -
clone_size: -
j_call: TRBJ2-3

cdr3_nt: TGTGCCAGCAGGGGCGTCGGGGAGCTGTTTTTT
cdr3_aa: CASRGVGELFF
v_call: TRBV2
d_call: -
clone_size: -
j_call: TRBJ2-2

cdr3_nt: TGTGCCAGCAGCTTAGATCTCGGGGGTGGCGAGGGCTACACCTTC
cdr3_aa: CASSLDLGGGEGYTF
v_call: TRBV11-2
d_call: -
clone_size: -
j_call: TRBJ1-2

cdr3_nt: TGTGCCAGCAGCTTAGCTGGCGGTGGACAGTACCAAGAGACCCAGTACTTC
cdr3_aa: CASSLAGGGQYQETQYF
v_call: TRBV7-9
d_call: -
clone_size: -
j_call: TRBJ2-5

cdr3_nt: TGTGCCAGCAGCCCTCAATTGGGGGGTGCTCCGGAGACCCAGTACTTC
cdr3_aa: CASSPQLGGAPETQYF
v_call: TRBV7-8
d_call: -
clone_size: many
j_call: TRBJ2-5

cdr3_nt: TGTGCCAGCAGCTCCTTGCTGGGGGCCGACTACGAGCAGTACTTC
cdr3_aa: CASSSLLGADYEQYF
v_call: TRBV6-5
d_call: -
clone_size: -
j_call: TRBJ2-7

cdr3_nt: TGTGCCAGCAGCCGGGGGGCGGGCACAGATACGCAGTATTTT
cdr3_aa: CASSRGAGTDTQYF
v_call: TRBV7-9
d_call: -
clone_size: few
j_call: TRBJ2-3

cdr3_nt: TGTGCCAGCACCCCCGGGTCGGGTTATCAAGAGACCCAGTACTTC
cdr3_aa: CASTPGSGYQETQYF
v_call: TRBV7-9
d_call: -
clone_size: few
j_call: TRBJ2-5

cdr3_nt: TGTGCCAGCAGTTTGACGACAGGGCGAGGGGAAAAACTGTTTTTT
cdr3_aa: CASSLTTGRGEKLFF
v_call: TRBV27
d_call: TRBD1
clone_size: -
j_call: TRBJ1-4

cdr3_nt: TGTGCCAGCAGTCTGGGCCAGTCGGCCAAAAACATTCAGTACTTC
cdr3_aa: CASSLGQSAKNIQYF
v_call: TRBV28
d_call: -
clone_size: -
j_call: TRBJ2-4

cdr3_nt: TGTGCCAGCAGCGGGGGCGGTGGCAGAAGACGAACCTACAATGAGCAGTTCTTC
cdr3_aa: CASSGGGGRRRTYNEQFF
v_call: TRBV5-5
d_call: -
clone_size: few
j_call: TRBJ2-1

cdr3_nt: TGTGCCAGCAGTTCCCCTGCCCAGCCCCAGCATTTT
cdr3_aa: CASSSPAQPQHF
v_call: TRBV28
d_call: -
clone_size: -
j_call: TRBJ1-5

cdr3_nt: TGTGCCAGCAGCGGCCGAGAGGGCACGGAGCAGTTCTTC
cdr3_aa: CASSGREGTEQFF
v_call: TRBV7-6
d_call: -
clone_size: few
j_call: TRBJ2-1

cdr3_nt: TGCGCCAGCAGCTTAGTAGGGTCTCAGCCCCAGCATTTT
cdr3_aa: CASSLVGSQPQHF
v_call: TRBV5-1
d_call: -
clone_size: -
j_call: TRBJ1-5

cdr3_nt: TGTGCCAGCAGTGAAGAATTGACATCGGGCCACTACGAGCAGTACTTC
cdr3_aa: CASSEELTSGHYEQYF
v_call: TRBV6-1
d_call: -
clone_size: -
j_call: TRBJ2-7

cdr3_nt: TGTGCCAGCAGCTCAGGGGACGGAGGTGGCATTCAGTACTTC
cdr3_aa: CASSSGDGGGIQYF
v_call: TRBV7-2
d_call: -
clone_size: many
j_call: TRBJ2-4